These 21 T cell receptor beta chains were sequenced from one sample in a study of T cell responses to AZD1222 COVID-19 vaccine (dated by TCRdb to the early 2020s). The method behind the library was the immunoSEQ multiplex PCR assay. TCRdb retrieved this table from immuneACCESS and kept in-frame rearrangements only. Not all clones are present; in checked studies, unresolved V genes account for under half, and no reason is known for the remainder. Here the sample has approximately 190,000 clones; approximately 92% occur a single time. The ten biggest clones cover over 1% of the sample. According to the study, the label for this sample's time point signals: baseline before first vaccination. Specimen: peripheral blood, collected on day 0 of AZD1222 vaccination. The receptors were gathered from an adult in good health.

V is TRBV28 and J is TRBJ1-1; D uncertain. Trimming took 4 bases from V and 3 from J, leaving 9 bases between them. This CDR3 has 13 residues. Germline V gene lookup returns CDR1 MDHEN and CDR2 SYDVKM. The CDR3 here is CASSSTAHTEAFF. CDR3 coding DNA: TGTGCCAGCAGTTCAACAGCCCACACTGAAGCTTTCTTT.

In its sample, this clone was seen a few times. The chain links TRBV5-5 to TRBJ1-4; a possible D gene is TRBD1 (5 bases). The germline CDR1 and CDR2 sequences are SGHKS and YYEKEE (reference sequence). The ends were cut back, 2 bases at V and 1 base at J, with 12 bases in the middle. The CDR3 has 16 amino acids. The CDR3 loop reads CASSFGQGGTNEKLFF. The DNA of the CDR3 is TGTGCCAGCAGCTTTGGTCAGGGAGGAACTAATGAAAAACTGTTTTTT.

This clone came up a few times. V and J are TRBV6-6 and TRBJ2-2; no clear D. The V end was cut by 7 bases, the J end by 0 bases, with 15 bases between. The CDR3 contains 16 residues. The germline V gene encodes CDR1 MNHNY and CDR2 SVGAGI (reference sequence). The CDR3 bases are TGTGCCAGCAAAGTTTCGCGAACCGCGAACACCGGGGAGCTGTTTTTT. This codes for CASKVSRTANTGELFF.

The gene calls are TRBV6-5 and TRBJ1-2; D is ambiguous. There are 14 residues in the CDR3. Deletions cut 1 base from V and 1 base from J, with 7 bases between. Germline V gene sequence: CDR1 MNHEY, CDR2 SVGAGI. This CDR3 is CASSYYGSNYGYTF. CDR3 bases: TGTGCCAGCAGTTACTATGGGAGTAACTATGGCTACACCTTC.

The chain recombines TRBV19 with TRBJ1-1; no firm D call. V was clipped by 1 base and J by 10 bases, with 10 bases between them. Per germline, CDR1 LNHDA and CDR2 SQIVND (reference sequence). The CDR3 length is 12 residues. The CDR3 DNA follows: TGTGCCAGTAGTATAGGCAGGCCGCCAGCTTTCTTT. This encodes CASSIGRPPAFF.

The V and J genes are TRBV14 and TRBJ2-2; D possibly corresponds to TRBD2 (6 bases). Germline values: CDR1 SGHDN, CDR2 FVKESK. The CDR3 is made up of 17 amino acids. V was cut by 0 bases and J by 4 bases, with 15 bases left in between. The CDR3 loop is CASSQDVASRGTGELFF. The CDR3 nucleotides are TGTGCCAGCAGCCAAGATGTAGCTTCGCGGGGCACCGGGGAGCTGTTTTTT.

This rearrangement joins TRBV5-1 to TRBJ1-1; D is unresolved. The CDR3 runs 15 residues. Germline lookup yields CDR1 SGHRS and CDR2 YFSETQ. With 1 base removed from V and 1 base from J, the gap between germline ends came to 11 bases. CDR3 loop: CASSLPAPPNTEAFF. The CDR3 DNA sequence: TGCGCCAGCAGCTTGCCCGCCCCCCCGAACACTGAAGCTTTCTTT.

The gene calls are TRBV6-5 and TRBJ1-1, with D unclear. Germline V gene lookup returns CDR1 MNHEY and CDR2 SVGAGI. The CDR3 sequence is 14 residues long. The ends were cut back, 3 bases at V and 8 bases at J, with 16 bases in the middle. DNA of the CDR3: TGTGCCAGCAGTTATCCCGGACTGTATCCGGAAGCTTTCTTT. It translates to CASSYPGLYPEAFF.

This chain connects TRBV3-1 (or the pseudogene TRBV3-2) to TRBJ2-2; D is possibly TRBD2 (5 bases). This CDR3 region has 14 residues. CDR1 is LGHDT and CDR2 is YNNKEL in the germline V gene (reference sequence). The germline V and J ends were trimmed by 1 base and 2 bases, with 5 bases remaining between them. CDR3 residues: CASSQGLNTGELFF. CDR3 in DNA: TGTGCCAGCAGCCAAGGACTAAACACCGGGGAGCTGTTTTTT.

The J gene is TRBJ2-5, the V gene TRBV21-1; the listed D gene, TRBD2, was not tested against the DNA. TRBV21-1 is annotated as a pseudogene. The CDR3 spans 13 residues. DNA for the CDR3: TGTGCCAGCAGTACAAGAGCGCAAGAGACCCAGTACTTC. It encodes CASSTRAQETQYF.

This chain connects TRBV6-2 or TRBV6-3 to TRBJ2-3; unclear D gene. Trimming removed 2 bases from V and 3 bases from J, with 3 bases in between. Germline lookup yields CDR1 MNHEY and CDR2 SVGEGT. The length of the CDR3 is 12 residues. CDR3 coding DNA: TGTGCCAGCAGTTACATGACAGATACGCAGTATTTT. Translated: CASSYMTDTQYF.

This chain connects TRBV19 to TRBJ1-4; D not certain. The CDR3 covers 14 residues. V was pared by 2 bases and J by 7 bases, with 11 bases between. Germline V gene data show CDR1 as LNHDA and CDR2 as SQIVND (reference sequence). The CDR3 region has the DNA TGTGCCAGTAGTATACGGGGAGGCGGTGAAAAACTGTTTTTT. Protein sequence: CASSIRGGGEKLFF.

CDR3 bases: TGTGCCAGCAGCGGAGTCATGCGAAGACATGGCTACACCTTC. As protein: CASSGVMRRHGYTF. The rearrangement joins TRBV6-5 to TRBJ1-2; D uncertain. Germline V gene data show CDR1 as MNHEY and CDR2 as SVGAGI. The CDR3 spans 14 residues. The V and J ends lost 6 bases and 6 bases respectively, with 17 bases between them.

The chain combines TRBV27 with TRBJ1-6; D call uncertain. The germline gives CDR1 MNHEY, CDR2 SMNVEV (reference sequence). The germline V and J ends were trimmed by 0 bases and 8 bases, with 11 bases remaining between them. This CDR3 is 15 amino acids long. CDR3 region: CASSLSAQLYSPLHF. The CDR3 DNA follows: TGTGCCAGCAGTTTATCGGCGCAGTTATATTCACCCCTCCACTTT.

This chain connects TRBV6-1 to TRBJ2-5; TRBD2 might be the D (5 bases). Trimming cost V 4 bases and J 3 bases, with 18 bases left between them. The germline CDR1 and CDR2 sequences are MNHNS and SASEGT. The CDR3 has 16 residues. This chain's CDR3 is CASSVDYPLNKETQYF. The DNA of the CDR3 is TGTGCCAGCAGTGTCGACTATCCTCTAAATAAAGAGACCCAGTACTTC.

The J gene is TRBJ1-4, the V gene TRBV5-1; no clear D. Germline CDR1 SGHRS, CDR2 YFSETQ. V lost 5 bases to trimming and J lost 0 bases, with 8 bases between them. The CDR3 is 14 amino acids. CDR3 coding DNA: TGCGCCAGCAGGTACAGCTCAACTAATGAAAAACTGTTTTTT. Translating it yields CASRYSSTNEKLFF.

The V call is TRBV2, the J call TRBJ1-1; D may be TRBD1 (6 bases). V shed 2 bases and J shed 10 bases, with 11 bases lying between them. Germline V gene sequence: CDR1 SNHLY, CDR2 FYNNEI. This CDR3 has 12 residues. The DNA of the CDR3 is TGTGCCAGCAGTGAACGGGGGCTCCTAGCTTTCTTT. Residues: CASSERGLLAFF.

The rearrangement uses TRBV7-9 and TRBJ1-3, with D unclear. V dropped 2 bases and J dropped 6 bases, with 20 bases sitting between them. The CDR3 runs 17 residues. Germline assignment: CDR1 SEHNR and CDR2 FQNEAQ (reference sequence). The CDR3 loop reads CASSLMRLLGTENTIYF. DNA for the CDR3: TGTGCCAGCAGCTTAATGCGGCTCTTGGGAACAGAAAACACCATATATTTT.

This chain's CDR3 is CASRREGRHEQYF. CDR3 bases: TGTGCCAGTAGGCGGGAGGGAAGGCACGAGCAGTACTTC. The chain has TRBV19 and TRBJ2-7, with 9 bases identical to TRBD2. In germline, CDR1 is LNHDA, CDR2 SQIVND (reference sequence). The length of the CDR3 is 13 residues. The V segment lost 6 bases and the J segment 5 bases; nucleotides outside the gene matches: 5.

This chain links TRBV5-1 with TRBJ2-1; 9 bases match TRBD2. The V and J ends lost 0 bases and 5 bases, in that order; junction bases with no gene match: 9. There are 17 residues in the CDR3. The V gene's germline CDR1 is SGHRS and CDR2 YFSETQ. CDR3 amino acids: CASSLAVSTSGNNEQFF. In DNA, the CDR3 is TGCGCCAGCAGCTTGGCCGTCTCGACTAGCGGCAACAATGAGCAGTTCTTC.

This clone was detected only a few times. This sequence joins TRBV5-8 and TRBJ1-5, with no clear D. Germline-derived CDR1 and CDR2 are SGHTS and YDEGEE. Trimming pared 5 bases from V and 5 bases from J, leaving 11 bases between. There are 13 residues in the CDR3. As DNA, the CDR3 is TGTGCCAGCAGTTCGAGGAGTTATCAGCCCCAGCATTTT. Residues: CASSSRSYQPQHF.